The 17 T cell receptor beta chains below come from one sample, sequenced in a study of T cell changes during pregnancy in multiple sclerosis. The protocol was immunoSEQ multiplex PCR, while the TCRdb copy is restricted to in-frame clones and leaves out a portion. The data hold 30,000 or so clones, with more than 70% observed a single time. The sequences come from CD8+ T cells from peripheral blood mononuclear cells, collected in the first trimester of pregnancy. These TCRs come from a female donor with multiple sclerosis, enrolled in a pregnancy study.

The chain couples TRBV6-5 to TRBJ2-5; 8 nucleotides align to TRBD2. Germline V gene lookup returns CDR1 MNHEY and CDR2 SVGAGI. The length of the CDR3 is 15 residues. The J segment lost 0 bases and the V segment lost 2 bases, leaving 2 bases of the junction unmatched. CDR3 bases: TGTGCCAGCAGTTACCAGCGGGAGTACCAAGAGACCCAGTACTTC. Protein sequence: CASSYQREYQETQYF.

The table lists this clone with a count of one. This rearrangement joins TRBV6-6 to TRBJ1-1; 9 bases map to TRBD1. CDR1 and CDR2 from the germline V gene are MNHNY and SVGAGI (reference sequence). J was trimmed by 0 bases and V by 1 base; bases with no gene match: 3. The CDR3 runs 16 residues. Here the CDR3 DNA reads TGTGCCAGCAGTTACTGGACAGGGGTTATGAACACTGAAGCTTTCTTT. Translated, it gives CASSYWTGVMNTEAFF.

The J gene is TRBJ1-2, the V gene TRBV5-4; D is ambiguous. CDR3 size: 14 residues. From germline, CDR1 is SGHNT and CDR2 YYREEE (reference sequence). The V gene lost 0 bases and the J gene lost 10 bases, with 16 bases spanning the gap. CDR3 sequence reads: CASSLVLLDIDYTF. CDR3 DNA sequence: TGTGCCAGCAGCTTGGTTCTTCTTGACATCGACTACACCTTC.

The chain is built from TRBV4-3 and TRBJ2-2; 10 nucleotides align to TRBD1. CDR1 and CDR2 (germline): LGHNA, YSLEER. Germline trimming cut 0 bases from V and 0 bases from J; bases unmatched to any gene: 4. This CDR3 has 18 residues. CDR3 in DNA: TGCGCCAGCAGCCAAGATGGGACAGGGGCACCGAACACCGGGGAGCTGTTTTTT. This sequence encodes CASSQDGTGAPNTGELFF.

The chain has TRBV28 and TRBJ2-1; unclear D gene. Trimming stripped 5 bases from V and 10 bases from J, with 9 bases between. CDR3 length: 11 residues. Germline CDR1 reads MDHEN; CDR2 reads SYDVKM. As DNA, the CDR3 is TGTGCCAGCAGTGAGTTAGCAGAGCAGTTCTTC. As protein: CASSELAEQFF.

The chain combines TRBV21-1 with TRBJ1-2; the D segment call TRBD1 is taken from the table without a DNA check. TRBV21-1 is described as a pseudogene. The CDR3 is 14 amino acids. The DNA for the CDR3 is TGTGCCAGCAGCAAAGCCTCCCAGGTCTATGGCTACACCTTC. Translation gives CASSKASQVYGYTF.

The V gene is TRBV7-2, the J gene TRBJ2-4; D may be TRBD1 (5 bases). Germline values: CDR1 SGHTA, CDR2 FQGNSA. The V and J ends lost 5 bases and 2 bases respectively, with 22 bases between them. The CDR3 covers 18 residues. The chain's CDR3 is CASSAHLTRAGPKNIQYF. Here the CDR3 DNA reads TGTGCCAGCAGCGCACACCTCACCCGAGCAGGGCCCAAAAACATTCAGTACTTC.

The chain carries TRBV4-1 and TRBJ2-3; 11 nucleotides line up with TRBD2. This CDR3 region has 19 residues. V shed 1 base, J shed 2 bases, and the junction held 11 bases outside the gene matches. Germline values: CDR1 MGHRA, CDR2 YSYEKL. The CDR3 coding sequence is TGCGCCAGCAGCCAAGGCGCCGGGACTAGCGGATCCTACACAGATACGCAGTATTTT. It translates to CASSQGAGTSGSYTDTQYF.

CDR3 nucleotides: TGTGCCAGCAGCTATGGGACTAGCGGGTTGAGCACAGATACGCAGTATTTT. This gives the protein CASSYGTSGLSTDTQYF. V gene TRBV7-9 combines with J gene TRBJ2-3, with 12 positions matching TRBD2. The germline V gene encodes CDR1 SEHNR and CDR2 FQNEAQ (reference sequence). The CDR3 is 17 amino acids. V was clipped by 4 bases and J by 0 bases; unmatched bases: 5.

V and J are TRBV5-1 and TRBJ2-1; 11 bases are shared with TRBD2. CDR1 SGHRS and CDR2 YFSETQ come from the germline V gene. The CDR3 has 18 amino acids. J lost 3 bases, V lost 7 bases, and 15 bases had no gene match. CDR3 in DNA: TGCGCCAGCGGTAGGGGTAGCGGGAGGGATCCAAGCTACAATGAGCAGTTCTTC. Amino acids: CASGRGSGRDPSYNEQFF.

The chain has TRBV9 and TRBJ1-1; D call uncertain. Trimming stripped 6 bases from V and 1 base from J, with 7 bases between. The germline gives CDR1 SGDLS, CDR2 YYNGEE. This CDR3 is 12 amino acids long. CDR3 sequence (DNA): TGTGCCAGCAAACAGTGGAACACTGAAGCTTTCTTT. Its protein is CASKQWNTEAFF.

This chain joins TRBV9 and TRBJ2-2; D is ambiguous. The V gene's germline CDR1 is SGDLS and CDR2 YYNGEE. CDR3 length: 15 amino acids. V was clipped by 2 bases and J by 6 bases, with 14 bases between them. The CDR3 spells CASSVQSSISGELFF. The CDR3, as DNA: TGTGCCAGCAGCGTCCAAAGTAGTATCTCCGGGGAGCTGTTTTTT.

This chain connects TRBV19 to TRBJ2-1, with no clear D. The CDR3 is 14 residues long. Germline V gene lookup returns CDR1 LNHDA and CDR2 SQIVND (reference sequence). Trimming shortened V by 4 bases and J by 2 bases, and 9 bases separated the two germline ends. CDR3 bases: TGTGCCAGTAGTAGCGGAAACACCTACAATGAGCAGTTCTTC. Protein: CASSSGNTYNEQFF.

V and J are TRBV6-4 and TRBJ2-2; 14 nucleotides match TRBD2. V lost 2 bases and J lost 5; bases outside the gene matches: 4. This CDR3 is built from 17 residues. CDR1 is MRHNA, CDR2 SNTAGT, per germline. In DNA form, the CDR3 reads TGTGCCAGCAGTGACGGGACTAGCGGGAGCGGAACCGGGGAGCTGTTTTTT. Amino acid sequence: CASSDGTSGSGTGELFF.

The V call is TRBV29-1, the J call TRBJ2-7; no clear D gene. The germline V gene encodes CDR1 SQVTM and CDR2 ANQGSEA. The V gene lost 1 base and the J gene lost 1 base, with 5 bases spanning the gap. The CDR3 loop spans 12 amino acids. CDR3 amino acids: CSVEAFSYEQYF. As DNA, the CDR3 is TGCAGCGTTGAAGCTTTTTCCTACGAGCAGTACTTC.

This sequence joins TRBV28 and TRBJ2-3, with 8 bases matching TRBD1. Germline-derived CDR1 and CDR2 are MDHEN and SYDVKM. J lost 0 bases, V lost 5 bases, and 7 bases had no gene match. This CDR3 has 16 amino acids. This CDR3 reads CASSPLWTGSTDTQYF. The CDR3 bases are TGTGCCAGCAGTCCTCTTTGGACAGGGAGCACAGATACGCAGTATTTT.

CDR3 residues: CASSLAFPNNEQFF. The CDR3 DNA follows: TGTGCCAGCAGTTTAGCGTTCCCTAACAATGAGCAGTTCTTC. The V gene is TRBV6-5, the J gene TRBJ2-1; possibly TRBD2 for D (5 bases). The V and J ends lost 4 bases and 5 bases respectively, with 12 bases between them. Germline CDR1 is MNHEY and CDR2 is SVGAGI. This CDR3 has 14 amino acids.